One and the same sample provided the 27 T cell receptor beta chains below, sequenced in a study of regulatory T cells in long-lasting Graves disease (dated by TCRdb to the early 2020s). The library was prepared using multiplex PCR. Sequenced on an Illumina HiSeq 4000. To build TCR beta libraries, CDR3 regions were amplified by Arm-PCR using iRepertoire HTBI primers. TCRdb reprocessed the public reads (quality trimming at Q25 with fastp, clone calling with MiXCR) and kept in-frame beta chains. Merged by CDR3 protein, the rows form single entries marked with the most common genes and DNA. For this sample there are hundreds of thousands of distinct CDR3 sequences; around 17% appear just once. The ten top clones hold about 20% of the sample. What this sample's time point label stands for: newly diagnosed GD, antithyroid drugs for less than 3 months. RNA was extracted from PBMCs in TRIzol for both TCR sequencing and RNA sequencing.

The data also belong to a second study, concerning T cells in Graves' hyperthyroidism and ophthalmopathy.

Sequencing used peripheral blood mononuclear cells (PBMCs), obtained at new diagnosis, from a patient treated with antithyroid drugs. The receptor set was obtained from a woman younger than 45 with Graves disease. Donor details come from another sample of the same person, matched by shared clones.

This clonotype appeared a single time. The CDR3 nucleotides are TGTGCCAGTAGTAGGGACAGGGTGCCAAATGAGCAGTTCTTC. This gives the protein CASSRDRVPNEQFF. The chain carries TRBV19 and TRBJ2-1; 9 nucleotides match TRBD1. V gave up 4 bases and J gave up 7 bases; unmatched junction bases: 5. The CDR3 spans 14 residues. Germline V gene sequence: CDR1 LNHDA, CDR2 SQIVND (reference sequence).

This clonotype appeared a few times. The CDR3 here is CASRGSQGGINNEQFF. The CDR3 DNA sequence: TGTGCCAGCAGAGGGTCACAGGGGGGGATAAACAATGAGCAGTTCTTC. The V call is TRBV28, the J call TRBJ2-1; a possible D gene is TRBD1 (8 bases). V lost 6 bases and J 5 bases, leaving 20 bases between the germline ends. Germline CDR1 reads MDHEN; CDR2 reads SYDVKM. This CDR3 contains 16 residues.

A few counts support this clonotype. CDR3 sequence (DNA): TGTGCCAGCAGTTTGACGGGGATCGAGGAAAAACTGTTTTTT. It translates to CASSLTGIEEKLFF. The chain recombines TRBV12-3 or TRBV12-4 with TRBJ1-4; D gene uncertain. Deletions cut 3 bases from V and 8 bases from J, with 13 bases between. The CDR3 loop spans 14 amino acids.

In its sample, this clonotype was seen a few times. The CDR3 sequence: CASSLRDGPYEQYF. CDR3 coding DNA: TGTGCCAGCAGTTTAAGGGACGGCCCCTACGAGCAGTACTTC. The J gene is TRBJ2-7, the V gene TRBV28; D is possibly TRBD1 or TRBD2 (5 bases each). V was shortened by 2 bases and J by 2 bases, with 10 bases between the two germline ends. CDR3 length: 14 residues. The V gene's germline CDR1 is MDHEN and CDR2 SYDVKM.

The chain couples TRBV6-2 or TRBV6-3 to TRBJ2-7, with unresolved D. There are 14 residues in the CDR3. The V gene's germline CDR1 is MNHEY and CDR2 SVGEGT. Trimming removed 7 bases at V and 0 bases at J, with 13 bases between. The CDR3 loop reads CASNPRYFSYEQYF. The DNA for the CDR3 is TGTGCCAGCAACCCGCGGTACTTCTCCTACGAGCAGTACTTC.

This clonotype was counted at least ten times. The chain uses TRBV6-1 and TRBJ2-2, with D tentatively TRBD2 (6 bases). The CDR3 sequence is 12 residues long. The V and J ends lost 10 bases and 5 bases respectively, with 11 bases between them. Germline CDR1 is MNHNS and CDR2 is SASEGT. CDR3 in amino acids: CAISGGTGELFF. The DNA of the CDR3 is TGTGCCATCTCTGGGGGGACCGGGGAGCTGTTTTTT.

There are many counts of this clonotype. The chain has TRBV28 and TRBJ1-2; TRBD1 matches 11 bases. CDR3 length: 13 residues. CDR1 is MDHEN, CDR2 SYDVKM, per germline. After removal of 6 bases from V and 7 bases from J, the junction contained 4 bases not matched to a gene. CDR3 sequence: CASRGQGAIGYTF. Here the CDR3 DNA reads TGTGCCAGCAGAGGACAGGGGGCCATTGGCTACACCTTC.

This clonotype appeared a few times. The rearrangement uses TRBV12-3 or TRBV12-4 and TRBJ2-4; D may match TRBD1 or TRBD2 (6 bases each). V shed 5 bases and J shed 1 base, with 9 bases lying between them. This CDR3 is built from 14 residues. CDR3 in DNA: TGTGCCAGCAGTAGGGGGGAGGCCAAAAACATTCAGTACTTC. It specifies CASSRGEAKNIQYF.

The rearrangement joins TRBV5-1 to TRBJ2-1, with 13 bases matching TRBD2. J lost 8 bases, V lost 3 bases, and 11 bases had no gene match. The CDR3 is made up of 17 amino acids. Germline CDR1 is SGHRS and CDR2 is YFSETQ. The DNA of the CDR3 is TGCGCCAGCAGCTCTACCGGGACTAGCGGGATATGGGATGAGCAGTTCTTC. Protein product: CASSSTGTSGIWDEQFF.

This clonotype was seen many times. V usage is TRBV27 and J usage is TRBJ2-3; D is unclear. This CDR3 is built from 14 residues. Per the germline V gene, CDR1 is MNHEY and CDR2 is SMNVEV (reference sequence). V lost 1 base, J lost 2 bases, and 7 bases lay in between. CDR3 in amino acids: CASSLFPNTDTQYF. CDR3 sequence (DNA): TGTGCCAGCAGTTTATTCCCCAACACAGATACGCAGTATTTT.

The chain is built from TRBV6-1 and TRBJ2-7; the D is unclear. The CDR3 contains 14 residues. The germline V gene has CDR1 MNHNS and CDR2 SASEGT. Trimming removed 10 bases from V and 0 bases from J, with 16 bases in between. In nucleotides, the CDR3 is TGTGCCACCGAAGCCTGGCTGAACTCCTACGAGCAGTACTTC. Protein product: CATEAWLNSYEQYF.

This chain joins TRBV20-1 and TRBJ2-7; no firm D call. Germline lookup yields CDR1 DFQATT and CDR2 SNEGSKA (reference sequence). The CDR3 has 13 amino acids. V was trimmed by 3 bases and J by 4 bases, leaving 13 bases between them. The DNA of the CDR3 is TGCAGTGCTAGCTGGCTGGGCTTATACGAGCAGTACTTC. Residues: CSASWLGLYEQYF.

The table lists this clonotype with many counts. The chain has TRBV20-1 and TRBJ2-7; D ambiguous. Germline CDR1 is DFQATT and CDR2 is SNEGSKA (reference sequence). The ends were cut back, 0 bases at V and 3 bases at J, with 12 bases in the middle. CDR3 length: 14 amino acids. This CDR3 is CSAREKERVYEQYF. DNA of the CDR3: TGCAGTGCTAGAGAAAAGGAAAGGGTCTACGAGCAGTACTTC.

This clonotype was observed at least ten times. The chain links TRBV27 to TRBJ1-2; possible D gene TRBD1, 6 bases. There are 17 residues in the CDR3. The V end lost 2 bases, the J end lost 5 bases, and 21 bases lay between the germline ends. The germline V gene encodes CDR1 MNHEY and CDR2 SMNVEV (reference sequence). CDR3 DNA sequence: TGTGCCAGCAGTTTAACACGAGGGGGGGGCGGCCGGTATGGCTACACCTTC. It codes for CASSLTRGGGGRYGYTF.

This clonotype has at least ten counts. This chain links TRBV7-2 with TRBJ1-2; D not certain. This CDR3 contains 12 residues. Germline values: CDR1 SGHTA, CDR2 FQGNSA. V was cut by 7 bases and J by 3 bases, with 9 bases left in between. This CDR3 reads CASTRAYYGYTF. In DNA form, the CDR3 reads TGTGCCAGCACCAGAGCCTACTATGGCTACACCTTC.

The sample holds many counts of this clonotype. J is TRBJ2-2 and V is TRBV9; D not resolved. Germline V gene sequence: CDR1 SGDLS, CDR2 YYNGEE. Trimming took 5 bases from V and 5 from J, leaving 10 bases between them. The CDR3 sequence is 13 residues long. In nucleotides, the CDR3 is TGTGCCAGCAGTCGCTTCGAGACCGGGGAGCTGTTTTTT. It specifies CASSRFETGELFF.

Turning to this clonotype: A read error may be the cause here, since a much bigger clone is one base away. The missing conserved phenylalanine or tryptophan at the end of this CDR3 makes a read error likely. The chain links TRBV6-2 or TRBV6-3 to TRBJ1-1, with 8 positions matching TRBD1. CDR3 size: 14 residues. J was trimmed by 4 bases and V by 4 bases; bases with no gene match: 5. Germline CDR1 is MNHEY and CDR2 is SVGEGT. The CDR3 spells CASSSRQGSTEAFC. The CDR3 DNA reads TGTGCCAGCAGTTCCCGACAGGGGAGCACTGAAGCTTTCTGT.

This clonotype was counted between two and nine times. The CDR3 spells CASIGGAMSNQPQHF. For the CDR3, the DNA is TGTGCCAGTATTGGTGGGGCGATGAGCAATCAGCCCCAGCATTTT. This chain links TRBV19 with TRBJ1-5; D perhaps matches TRBD1 (5 bases). V was pared by 7 bases and J by 1 base, with 14 bases between. The CDR3 sequence is 15 residues long. Per germline, CDR1 LNHDA and CDR2 SQIVND (reference sequence).

A single count supports this clonotype. Sequence at one end of the junction differs from germline and may be a read error. The chain is built from TRBV11-2 and TRBJ2-6, with D unresolved. This CDR3 has 16 residues. Germline CDR1 SGHAT, CDR2 FQNNGV. The CDR3 sequence: CASSTRRGSGTNVLTF. The CDR3 DNA follows: TGTGCCAGCAGCACGAGAAGAGGCTCTGGGACCAACGTCCTGACTTTC.

This clonotype was recorded at least ten times. The gene calls are TRBV12-3 or TRBV12-4 and TRBJ1-6; TRBD1 might be the D (5 bases). This CDR3 has 15 residues. V was clipped by 4 bases and J by 0 bases, with 7 bases between them. As DNA, the CDR3 is TGTGCCAGCAGTTGGACATACTCCTATAATTCACCCCTCCACTTT. Encoded protein: CASSWTYSYNSPLHF.

The CDR3 loop reads CASSDLSYEQYF. Written as DNA, the CDR3 is TGTGCCAGCAGTGACTTGTCCTACGAGCAGTACTTC. The V gene is TRBV6-2 or TRBV6-3, the J gene TRBJ2-7; the D is unclear. The V end lost 5 bases, the J end lost 1 base, and 6 bases lay between the germline ends. CDR3 length: 12 amino acids. Germline CDR1 is MNHEY and CDR2 is SVGEGT.

The V and J genes are TRBV6-1 and TRBJ1-1; no firm D call. Germline CDR1 is MNHNS and CDR2 is SASEGT. V was trimmed by 6 bases and J by 3 bases, leaving 14 bases between them. The CDR3 has 14 residues. The CDR3 loop is CASRVEWTDTEAFF. The CDR3 DNA follows: TGTGCCAGCAGGGTAGAATGGACGGACACTGAAGCTTTCTTT.

This clonotype was recorded many times. This chain joins TRBV28 and TRBJ1-2; maybe TRBD1 (5 bases). The length of the CDR3 is 17 residues. The germline CDR1 and CDR2 sequences are MDHEN and SYDVKM. V lost 6 bases and J 5 bases, leaving 25 bases between the germline ends. In nucleotides, the CDR3 is TGTGCCAGCAGGTACCCCTTCTCAACGCGGGGGGGATATGGCTACACCTTC. It specifies CASRYPFSTRGGYGYTF.

This clonotype was counted between two and nine times. The chain has TRBV4-2 and TRBJ1-4; D remains ambiguous. Between the trimmed V and J ends, which lost 0 bases and 8 bases, there was a span of 4 bases. This CDR3 has 12 residues. The germline V gene has CDR1 LGHNA and CDR2 YNFKEQ. For the CDR3, the DNA is TGTGCCAGCAGCCAAGACCGAGAAAAACTGTTTTTT. Its protein product is CASSQDREKLFF.

This clonotype was observed at least ten times. The chain joins TRBV28 to TRBJ2-3; 13 positions agree with TRBD2. Looked up from germline, CDR1 is MDHEN and CDR2 is SYDVKM. Trimming removed 3 bases from V and 0 bases from J; junction bases left unmatched: 9. CDR3 size: 19 residues. CDR3 in amino acids: CASSFPTSGRRSSTDTQYF. The CDR3 coding sequence is TGTGCCAGCAGTTTCCCGACTAGCGGGAGGCGTTCTAGCACAGATACGCAGTATTTT.

The V gene is TRBV6-1, the J gene TRBJ2-1, with 10 bases fitting TRBD1. This CDR3 region has 15 residues. V trimming: 7 bases; J trimming: 4 bases; junction bases outside the gene matches: 7. Germline V gene lookup returns CDR1 MNHNS and CDR2 SASEGT. In DNA, the CDR3 is TGTGCCAGCAACCCCGGACAGGGGGGATACAATGAGCAGTTCTTC. This translates into CASNPGQGGYNEQFF.

About this clonotype: Here the CDR3 omits its conserved ending phenylalanine or tryptophan, so a read error is the likely source. No DNA is shown, since the ends of the CDR3 on it are uncertain; the CDR3 is the one TCRdb lists. This CDR3 is CASSYYIFWS. The chain links TRBV5-1 to TRBJ1-1. CDR1 is SGHRS and CDR2 is YFSETQ in the germline V gene. The CDR3 contains 10 residues when both ends are counted.